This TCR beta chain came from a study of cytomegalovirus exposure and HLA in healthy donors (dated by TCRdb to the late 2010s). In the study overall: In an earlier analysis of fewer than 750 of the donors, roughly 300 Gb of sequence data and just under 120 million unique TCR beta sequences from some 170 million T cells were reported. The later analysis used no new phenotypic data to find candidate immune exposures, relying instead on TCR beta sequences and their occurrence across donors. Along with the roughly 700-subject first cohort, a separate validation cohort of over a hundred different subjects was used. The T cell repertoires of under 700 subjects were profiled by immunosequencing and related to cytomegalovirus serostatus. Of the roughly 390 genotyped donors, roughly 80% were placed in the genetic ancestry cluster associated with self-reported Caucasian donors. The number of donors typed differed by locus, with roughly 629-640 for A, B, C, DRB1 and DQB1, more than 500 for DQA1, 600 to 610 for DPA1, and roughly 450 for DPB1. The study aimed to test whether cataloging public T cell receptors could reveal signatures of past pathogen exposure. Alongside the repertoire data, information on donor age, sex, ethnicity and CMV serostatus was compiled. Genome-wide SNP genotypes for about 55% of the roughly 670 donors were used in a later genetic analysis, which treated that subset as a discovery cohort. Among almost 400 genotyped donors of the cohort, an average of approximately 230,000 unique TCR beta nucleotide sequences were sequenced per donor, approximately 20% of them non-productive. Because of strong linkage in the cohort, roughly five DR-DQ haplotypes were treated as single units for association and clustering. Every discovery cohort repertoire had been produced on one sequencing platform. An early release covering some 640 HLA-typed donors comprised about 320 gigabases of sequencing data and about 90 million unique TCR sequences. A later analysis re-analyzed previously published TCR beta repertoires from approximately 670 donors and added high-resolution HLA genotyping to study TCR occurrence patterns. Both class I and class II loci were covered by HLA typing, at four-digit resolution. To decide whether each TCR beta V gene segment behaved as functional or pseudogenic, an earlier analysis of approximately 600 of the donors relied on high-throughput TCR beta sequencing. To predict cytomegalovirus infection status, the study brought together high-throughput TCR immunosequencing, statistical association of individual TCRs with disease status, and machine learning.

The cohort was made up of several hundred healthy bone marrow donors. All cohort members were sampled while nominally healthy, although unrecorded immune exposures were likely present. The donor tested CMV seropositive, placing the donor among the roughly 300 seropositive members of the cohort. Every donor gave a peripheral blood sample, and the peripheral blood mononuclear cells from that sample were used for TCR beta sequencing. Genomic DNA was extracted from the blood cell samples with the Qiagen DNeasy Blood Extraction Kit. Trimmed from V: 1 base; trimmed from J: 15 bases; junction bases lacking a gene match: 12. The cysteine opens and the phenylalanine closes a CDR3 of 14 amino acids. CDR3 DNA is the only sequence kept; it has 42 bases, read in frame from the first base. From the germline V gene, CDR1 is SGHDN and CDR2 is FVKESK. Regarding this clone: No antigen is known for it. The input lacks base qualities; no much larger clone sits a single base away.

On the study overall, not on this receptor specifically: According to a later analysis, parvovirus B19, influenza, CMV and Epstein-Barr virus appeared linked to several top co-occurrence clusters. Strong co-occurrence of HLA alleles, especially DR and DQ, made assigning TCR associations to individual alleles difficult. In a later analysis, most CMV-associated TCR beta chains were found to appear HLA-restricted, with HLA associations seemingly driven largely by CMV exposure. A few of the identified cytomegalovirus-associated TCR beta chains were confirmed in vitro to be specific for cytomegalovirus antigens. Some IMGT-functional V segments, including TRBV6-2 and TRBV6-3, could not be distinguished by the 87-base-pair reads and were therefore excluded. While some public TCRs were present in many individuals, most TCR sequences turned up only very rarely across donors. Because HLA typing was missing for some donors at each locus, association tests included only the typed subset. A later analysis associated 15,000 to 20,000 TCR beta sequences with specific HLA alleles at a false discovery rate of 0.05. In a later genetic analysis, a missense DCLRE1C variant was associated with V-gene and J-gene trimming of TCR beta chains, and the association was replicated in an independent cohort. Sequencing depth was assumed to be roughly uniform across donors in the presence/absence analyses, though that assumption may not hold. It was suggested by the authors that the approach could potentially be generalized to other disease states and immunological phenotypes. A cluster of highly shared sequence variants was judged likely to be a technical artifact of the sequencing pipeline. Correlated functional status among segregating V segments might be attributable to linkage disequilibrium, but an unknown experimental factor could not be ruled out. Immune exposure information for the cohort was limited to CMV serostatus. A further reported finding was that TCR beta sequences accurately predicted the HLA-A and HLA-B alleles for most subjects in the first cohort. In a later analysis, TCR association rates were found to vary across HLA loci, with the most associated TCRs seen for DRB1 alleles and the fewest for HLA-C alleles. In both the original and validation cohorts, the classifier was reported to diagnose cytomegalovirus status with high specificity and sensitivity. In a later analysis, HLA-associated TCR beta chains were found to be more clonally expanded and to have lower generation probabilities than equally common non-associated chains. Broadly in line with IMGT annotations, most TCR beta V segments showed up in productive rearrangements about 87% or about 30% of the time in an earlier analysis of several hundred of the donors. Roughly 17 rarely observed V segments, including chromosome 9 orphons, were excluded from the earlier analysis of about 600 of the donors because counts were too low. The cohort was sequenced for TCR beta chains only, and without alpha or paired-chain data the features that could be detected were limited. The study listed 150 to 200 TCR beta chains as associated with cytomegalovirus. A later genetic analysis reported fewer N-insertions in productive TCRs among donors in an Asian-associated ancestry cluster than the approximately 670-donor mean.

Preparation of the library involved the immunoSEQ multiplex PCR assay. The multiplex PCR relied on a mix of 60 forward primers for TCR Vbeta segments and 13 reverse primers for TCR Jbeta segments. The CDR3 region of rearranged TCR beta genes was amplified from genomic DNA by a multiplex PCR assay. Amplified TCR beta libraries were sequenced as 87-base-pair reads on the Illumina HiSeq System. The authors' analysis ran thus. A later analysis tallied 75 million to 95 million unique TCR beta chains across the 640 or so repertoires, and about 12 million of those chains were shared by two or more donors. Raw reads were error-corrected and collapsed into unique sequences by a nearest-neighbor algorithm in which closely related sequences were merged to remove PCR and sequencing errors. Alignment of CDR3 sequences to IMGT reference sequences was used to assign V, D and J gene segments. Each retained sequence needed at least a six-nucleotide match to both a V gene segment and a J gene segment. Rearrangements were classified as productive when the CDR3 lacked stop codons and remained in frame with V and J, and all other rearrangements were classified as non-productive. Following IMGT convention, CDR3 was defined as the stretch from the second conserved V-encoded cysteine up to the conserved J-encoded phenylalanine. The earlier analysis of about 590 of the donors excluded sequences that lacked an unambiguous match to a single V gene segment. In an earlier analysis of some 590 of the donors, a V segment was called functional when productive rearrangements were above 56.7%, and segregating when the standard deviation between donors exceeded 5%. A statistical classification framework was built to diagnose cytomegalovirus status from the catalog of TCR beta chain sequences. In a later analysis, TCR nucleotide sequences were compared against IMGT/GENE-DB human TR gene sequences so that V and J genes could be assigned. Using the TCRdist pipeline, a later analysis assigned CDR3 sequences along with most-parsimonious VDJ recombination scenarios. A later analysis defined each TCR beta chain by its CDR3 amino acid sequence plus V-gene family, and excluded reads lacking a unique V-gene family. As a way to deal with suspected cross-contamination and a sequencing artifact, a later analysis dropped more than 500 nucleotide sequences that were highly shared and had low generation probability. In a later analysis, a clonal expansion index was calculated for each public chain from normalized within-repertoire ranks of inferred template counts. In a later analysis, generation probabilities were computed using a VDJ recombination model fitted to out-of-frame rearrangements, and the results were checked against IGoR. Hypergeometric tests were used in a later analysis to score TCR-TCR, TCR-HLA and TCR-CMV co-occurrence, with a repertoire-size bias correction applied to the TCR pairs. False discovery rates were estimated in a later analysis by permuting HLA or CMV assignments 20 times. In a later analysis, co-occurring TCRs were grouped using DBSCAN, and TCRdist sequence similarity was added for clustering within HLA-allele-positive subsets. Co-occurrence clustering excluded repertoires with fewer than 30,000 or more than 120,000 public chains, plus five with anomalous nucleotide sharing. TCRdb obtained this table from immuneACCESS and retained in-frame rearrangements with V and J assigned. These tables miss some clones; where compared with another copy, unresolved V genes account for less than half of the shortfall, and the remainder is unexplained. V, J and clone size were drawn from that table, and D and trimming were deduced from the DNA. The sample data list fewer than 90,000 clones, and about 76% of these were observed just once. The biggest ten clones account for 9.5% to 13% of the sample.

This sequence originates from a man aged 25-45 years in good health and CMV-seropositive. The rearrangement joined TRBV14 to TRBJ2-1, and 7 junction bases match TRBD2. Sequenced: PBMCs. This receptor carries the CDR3 CASSQVGREGPRFF. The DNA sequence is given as TGTGCCAGCAGCCAAGTGGGCAGGGAGGGGCCGCGGTTCTTC. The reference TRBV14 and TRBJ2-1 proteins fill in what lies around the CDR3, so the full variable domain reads EAGVTQFPSHSVIEKGQTVTLRCDPISGHDNLYWYRRVMGKEIKFLLHFVKESKQDESGMPNNRFLAERTGGTYSTLKVQPAELEDSGVYFCASSQVGREGPRFFGPGTRLTVL.